These 17 T cell receptor beta chains were all obtained from the same sample, sequenced in a study of shared clonotypes between healthy human individuals (TCRdb year 2020). Receptor amplification or capture employed the immunoSEQ multiplex PCR assay. TCRdb took this table from immuneACCESS and kept in-frame rearrangements with V and J called. Such tables lack part of the clones; where checked against another copy, unresolved V genes explain under half of the gap, and the rest is unexplained. Counted in this sample were around 320,000 clones; around 86% of them appeared once. Roughly 16% of the sample belongs to the ten largest clones. The sample was memory CD8+ T cells sorted from blood. The sample's cell subset or site label is to be understood as: CD45RO+ cells pooled with CCR7-negative TemRA cells. These receptors were taken from a man between 18 and 35 years old in good health.

The chain uses TRBV4-3 and TRBJ2-1; D possibly matches TRBD1 or TRBD2 (5 bases each). CDR3 length: 13 amino acids. Germline CDR1 reads LGHNA; CDR2 reads YSLEER. Trimming shortened V by 1 base and J by 9 bases, and 10 bases separated the two germline ends. The chain's CDR3 is CASSQGWGTEQFF. The CDR3 region has the DNA TGCGCCAGCAGCCAAGGATGGGGGACTGAGCAGTTCTTC.

This chain links TRBV15 with TRBJ2-3; D is undetermined. CDR1 and CDR2 (germline): LNHNV, YYDKDF (reference sequence). Trimming took 3 bases from V and 2 from J, leaving 6 bases between them. The CDR3 is 13 amino acids. In DNA, the CDR3 is TGTGCCACCAGCAGCACTACCACAGATACGCAGTATTTT. It is translated as CATSSTTTDTQYF. The entire variable domain, with the rest obtained from reference TRBV15 and TRBJ2-3, is as follows: DAMVIQNPRYQVTQFGKPVTLSCSQTLNHNVMYWYQQKSSQAPKLLFHYYDKDFNNEADTPDNFQSRRPNTSFCFLDIRSPGLGDTAMYLCATSSTTTDTQYFGPGTRLTVL.

The genes are TRBV2 and TRBJ2-1; 7 bases are a match to TRBD2. This CDR3 comprises 17 residues. Germline V gene data show CDR1 as SNHLY and CDR2 as FYNNEI. V shed 5 bases and J 0 bases; nucleotides not matched to a gene: 10. As DNA, the CDR3 is TGTGCCAGCAGTACTTGGGAGGGCGGGGGCTCCTACAATGAGCAGTTCTTC. Translation: CASSTWEGGGSYNEQFF.

The rearrangement joins TRBV6-5 to TRBJ1-1; tentatively, D is TRBD1 (5 bases). This CDR3 spans 12 amino acids. The V gene's germline CDR1 is MNHEY and CDR2 SVGAGI. V lost 4 bases and J lost 7, with 10 bases in between. CDR3 nucleotides: TGTGCCAGCAGTTTTAAAAGGGGTGAAGCTTTCTTT. It is translated as CASSFKRGEAFF.

The chain recombines TRBV9 with TRBJ2-7; D might be TRBD1 (5 bases). The CDR3 is 15 amino acids. Germline values: CDR1 SGDLS, CDR2 YYNGEE. The V end was cut by 0 bases, the J end by 2 bases, with 12 bases between. CDR3 amino acids: CASSVGSGSAYEQYF. CDR3 coding DNA: TGTGCCAGCAGCGTAGGGTCAGGGTCCGCCTACGAGCAGTACTTC.

The V and J genes are TRBV27 and TRBJ1-2, with D uncertain. Trimming cost V 0 bases and J 2 bases, with 10 bases left between them. Germline CDR1 and CDR2: MNHEY and SMNVEV (reference sequence). This CDR3 has 15 amino acids. As DNA, the CDR3 is TGTGCCAGCAGTTTATCCGCATGGTGGAACTATGGCTACACCTTC. This sequence encodes CASSLSAWWNYGYTF.

This clone has a single count. A junction end diverges from the germline sequence, so it may reflect a read error. This chain connects TRBV6-5 to TRBJ2-7; D might be TRBD1 or TRBD2, each matching 5 bases. This CDR3 spans 13 amino acids. Germline CDR1 is MNHEY and CDR2 is SVGAGI. This CDR3 is CASSYETAGEQCF. In nucleotides, the CDR3 is TGTGCCAGCAGTTACGAGACAGCTGGGGAGCAGTGCTTC.

This rearrangement joins TRBV21-1 to TRBJ2-7; TRBD1, the table's D call, was not compared with the DNA. TRBV21-1 is deemed a pseudogene. CDR3 length equals 14 residues. In DNA form, the CDR3 reads TGTGCCAGCGGAGCGGACAGGGAGACCTGGGAGCAGTACTTC. It encodes CASGADRETWEQYF.

The J gene is TRBJ2-7, the V gene TRBV5-5; D perhaps matches TRBD1 (5 bases). The CDR3 has 14 amino acids. V lost 0 bases, J lost 5 bases, and 12 bases lay in between. Germline V gives CDR1 SGHKS, CDR2 YYEKEE (reference sequence). The CDR3, as DNA: TGTGCCAGCAGCTTGGGCTCAGGGTTCGACGAGCAGTACTTC. Protein: CASSLGSGFDEQYF.

This clone was observed once. The J gene is TRBJ1-1, the V gene TRBV6-1; no clear D gene. Trimming shortened V by 0 bases and J by 6 bases, and 11 bases separated the two germline ends. This CDR3 has 14 amino acids. The germline V gene encodes CDR1 MNHNS and CDR2 SASEGT. The CDR3 loop reads CASSEARGYAEAFF. Here the CDR3 DNA reads TGTGCCAGCAGTGAAGCGCGGGGTTATGCTGAAGCTTTCTTT.

The chain has TRBV30 and TRBJ1-5, with 11 nucleotides matching TRBD1. The V gene's germline CDR1 is GTSNPN and CDR2 SVGIG (reference sequence). This CDR3 is 18 amino acids long. Losses at the gene ends were 5 bases for V and 1 base for J; bases not matched to a gene: 13. CDR3 bases: TGTGCCTGGTCCGACTGGGGACAGGGGGAGGTGAGCAATCAGCCCCAGCATTTT. This encodes CAWSDWGQGEVSNQPQHF.

The chain links TRBV10-3 to TRBJ2-1, with 10 bases aligning to TRBD2. Germline-derived CDR1 and CDR2 are ENHRY and SYGVKD. V was pared by 4 bases and J by 0 bases, with 3 bases of the junction left unmatched. The CDR3 is 16 amino acids. The CDR3 reads CAISGSSGSSYNEQFF. The DNA of the CDR3 is TGTGCCATCAGTGGGTCTAGCGGGAGCTCCTACAATGAGCAGTTCTTC.

This clone has a single count. The chain links TRBV11-2 to TRBJ2-3; possibly TRBD1 or TRBD2 for D (5 bases each). The CDR3 loop spans 14 amino acids. Germline-derived CDR1 and CDR2 are SGHAT and FQNNGV. V gave up 1 base and J gave up 10 bases, with 15 bases separating them. The CDR3 DNA reads TGTGCCAGCAGCTTAGGGGGACCCCGGGAAGCGCAGTATTTT. Encoded protein: CASSLGGPREAQYF.

This rearrangement joins TRBV6-5 to TRBJ2-1; TRBD1 is a possible D gene (5 bases). This CDR3 contains 14 residues. The germline gives CDR1 MNHEY, CDR2 SVGAGI. Trimming removed 5 bases from V and 2 bases from J, with 10 bases in between. CDR3 in amino acids: CASSPTTAYNEQFF. The DNA of the CDR3 is TGTGCCAGCAGTCCGACGACAGCCTACAATGAGCAGTTCTTC.

The chain has TRBV13 and TRBJ2-3; no firm D call. The CDR3 is 16 residues long. In germline, CDR1 is PRHDT, CDR2 FYEKMQ (reference sequence). Trimming stripped 5 bases from V and 6 bases from J, with 21 bases between. The chain's CDR3 is CASSPSLTGETDTQYF. CDR3 bases: TGTGCCAGCAGCCCATCCCTAACCGGAGAGACGGATACGCAGTATTTT.

This clone turned up a few times. CDR3 DNA sequence: TGTGCCAGCAGTTCCATGGGACAATACAATCAGCCCCAGCATTTT. It yields the protein CASSSMGQYNQPQHF. The chain joins TRBV28 to TRBJ1-5, with TRBD1 as a possible D gene (6 bases). There are 15 residues in the CDR3. V shed 4 bases and J shed 3 bases, with 13 bases lying between them. The V gene's germline CDR1 is MDHEN and CDR2 SYDVKM.

This clone occurred once. This chain connects TRBV30 to TRBJ2-7; a weak D match, TRBD1 (6 bases). The CDR3 sequence is 13 residues long. Germline V lookup: CDR1 GTSNPN, CDR2 SVGIG (reference sequence). V lost 4 bases, J lost 2 bases, and 12 bases lay in between. CDR3 DNA: TGTGCCTGGACACAGGGTAATACCTACGAGCAGTACTTC. It encodes CAWTQGNTYEQYF.